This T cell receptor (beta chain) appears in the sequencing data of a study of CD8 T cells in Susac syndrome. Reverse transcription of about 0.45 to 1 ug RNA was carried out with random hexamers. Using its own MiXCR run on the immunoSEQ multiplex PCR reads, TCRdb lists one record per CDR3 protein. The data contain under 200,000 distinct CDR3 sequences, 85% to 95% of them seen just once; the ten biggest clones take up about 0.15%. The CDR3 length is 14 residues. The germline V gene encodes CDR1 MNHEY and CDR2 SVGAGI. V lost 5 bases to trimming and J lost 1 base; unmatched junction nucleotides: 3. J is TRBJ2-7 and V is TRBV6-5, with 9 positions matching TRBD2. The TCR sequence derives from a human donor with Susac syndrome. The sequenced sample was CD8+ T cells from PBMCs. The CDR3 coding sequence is TGTGCCAGCAGTCTGACTAGCGGTTCCTACGAGCAGTACTTC. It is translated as CASSLTSGSYEQYF.